This is a list of T cell receptor beta chains from one sample in a study of T-cell reconstitution after alpha-beta-depleted transplantation in children. TCRdb passed the PCR reads through MiXCR, listing each CDR3 protein once. The top ten clones hold 50% to 65% of a sample with tens of thousands of distinct CDR3 sequences, roughly 18% of them seen once. The sequenced sample was PBMCs, mostly from graft donor cells, obtained 360 days after TCRalphabeta/CD19-depleted stem cell transplant. The receptor set was obtained from a male patient aged 2 to 10 who had a stem cell transplant for acute lymphoblastic leukemia, so the T cells may come from the graft donor. CDR3s include the opening cysteine and the closing phenylalanine or tryptophan. The order of the fields is V gene, clone size, J gene, D gene, CDR3 DNA, CDR3 protein. A D gene is named only where the DNA matches it firmly. Clone size appears in some rows only: once, few, many, or a class for an expanded clone.

TRBV4-2	.	TRBJ2-1	.	TGTGCCAGCGGCCCCGGGCGGAGCCTTAGTATTGGGCAGTTCTTC	CASGPGRSLSIGQFF
TRBV7-9	.	TRBJ2-1	.	TGTGCCAGCAGCTTTTTGGTTGTGGCAGGGGACTACAATGAGCAGTTCTTC	CASSFLVVAGDYNEQFF
TRBV12-3/TRBV12-4	.	TRBJ1-4	TRBD1	TGTGCCAGCAGTTCCAGGGACAGGGGAAGAACTAATGAAAAACTGTTTTTT	CASSSRDRGRTNEKLFF
TRBV6-1	few	TRBJ2-1	.	TGTGCCAGCAGCCGAACAGGGAGCTCCTACAATGAGCAGTTCTTC	CASSRTGSSYNEQFF
TRBV21-1	.	TRBJ2-2	.	TGTGCCAGCAGCAACTGCGGGACCGGGGAGCTGTTTTTT	CASSNCGTGELFF
TRBV6-6	.	TRBJ2-7	.	TGTGCCAGCAGCCGGGGACAATCCTACGAGCAGTACTTC	CASSRGQSYEQYF
TRBV11-3	.	TRBJ2-2	.	TGTGCCAGCAGCTTAGAAGAGCGAGTCACCGGGGAGCTGTTTTTT	CASSLEERVTGELFF
TRBV2	many	TRBJ2-1	TRBD2	TGTGCCAGCCTGGAACGGGAGGCCCACAATGAGCAGTTCTTC	CASLEREAHNEQFF
TRBV6-5	.	TRBJ2-7	.	TGTGCCAGCAGTTACTCGGCAGCCGTCTACGAGCAGTACTTC	CASSYSAAVYEQYF
TRBV7-6	.	TRBJ1-3	.	TGTGCCAGCAGCTTATTCCCCCCGGGTGGCAACACCATATATTTT	CASSLFPPGGNTIYF
TRBV20-1	few	TRBJ2-1	.	TGCAGTGCTAGCGATACGGGGAGCTCCTACAATGAGCAGTTCTTC	CSASDTGSSYNEQFF
TRBV12-3/TRBV12-4	few	TRBJ2-5	TRBD2	TGTGCCAGCAGCTCCCAGCGACTAGCGGAGACCCAGTACTTC	CASSSQRLAETQYF
TRBV5-1	few	TRBJ2-5	.	TGCGCCAGCAGCTTGGGGCTGGGCGAGACCCAGTACTTC	CASSLGLGETQYF
TRBV7-9	.	TRBJ2-1	TRBD2	TGTGCCAGCAGTCGCAAACTAGCGGGAATAGCGAATGAGCAGTTCTTC	CASSRKLAGIANEQFF
TRBV24-1	.	TRBJ2-1	.	TGTGCCACCAGTCCGCGGGACCGCCCCTACAATGAGCAGTTCTTC	CATSPRDRPYNEQFF
TRBV7-6	.	TRBJ2-3	.	TGTGCCAGCAGCCAGGGTAGGCGCAGCACAGATACGCAGTATTTT	CASSQGRRSTDTQYF
TRBV5-1	few	TRBJ1-1	.	TGCGCCAGCAGCTTGGCCAAGGTGAACACTGAAGCTTTCTTT	CASSLAKVNTEAFF
TRBV10-1	.	TRBJ2-1	TRBD2	TGCGCCAGCAGTACCCTAGCGGGAGGGTCCTACAATGAGCAGTTCTTC	CASSTLAGGSYNEQFF
TRBV10-3	.	TRBJ2-3	TRBD2	TGTGCCATCAGTGAGCCCGGGACTAGCGGGATTATCACAGATACGCAGTATTTT	CAISEPGTSGIITDTQYF
TRBV19	.	TRBJ1-5	TRBD1	TGTGCCAGTAGTGTTCGGACAGGTAGCAATCAGCCCCAGCATTTT	CASSVRTGSNQPQHF
TRBV2	.	TRBJ1-2	.	TGTGCCAGCAGTGAAGGACAGTCGACCGTCTATGGCTACACCTTC	CASSEGQSTVYGYTF
TRBV4-2	.	TRBJ2-7	TRBD1	TGTGCCAGCAGCCAATTCAGACAGGGGTACCCCTACGAGCAGTACTTC	CASSQFRQGYPYEQYF
TRBV20-1	.	TRBJ2-7	TRBD2	TGCAGTGCCGAGGTTCTTGCTAGCGGGACCTACGAGCAGTACTTC	CSAEVLASGTYEQYF
TRBV12-5	many	TRBJ2-1	TRBD2	TGTGCTAGTGGTTTGTTAGCGGGAGGCGGTGAGCAGTTCTTC	CASGLLAGGGEQFF
TRBV5-1	.	TRBJ2-4	.	TGCGCCAGCAGTCTATGGGTCGGGAACATTCAGTACTTC	CASSLWVGNIQYF
TRBV15	.	TRBJ2-7	TRBD2	TGTGCCACCAGCAGAGATAAAACTAGCGACGAGCAGTACTTC	CATSRDKTSDEQYF
TRBV6-6	few	TRBJ1-6	TRBD1	TGTGCCAACTCGGGACAGTATAATTCACCCCTCCACTTT	CANSGQYNSPLHF
TRBV12-3/TRBV12-4	.	TRBJ1-2	.	TGTGCCAGCAGTTTAACTCAGGACATCTATGGCTACACCTTC	CASSLTQDIYGYTF
TRBV27	.	TRBJ2-5	TRBD1	TGTGCCAGCAGTTTACACCGAGGGGGCTTAGAGACCCAGTACTTC	CASSLHRGGLETQYF
TRBV11-2	.	TRBJ2-4	.	TGTGCCAGCAGCTTAGGAAGGGGGCGGCGGGGAAACATTCAGTACTTC	CASSLGRGRRGNIQYF
TRBV11-3	.	TRBJ2-5	.	TGTGCCAGCACAAACTGGGGGTTCCAAGAGACCCAGTACTTC	CASTNWGFQETQYF
TRBV5-1	few	TRBJ2-2	.	TGCGCCAGCAGCCCTGGCTCTGGGCAGAACACCGGGGAGCTGTTTTTT	CASSPGSGQNTGELFF
TRBV10-3	many	TRBJ2-1	.	TGTGCCATCAGTGGGAACGGGGGCTCCTACAATGAGCAGTTCTTC	CAISGNGGSYNEQFF
TRBV7-9	.	TRBJ1-1	.	TGTGCCAGCAGCTTAAGACTTGGGTACACTGAAGCTTTCTTT	CASSLRLGYTEAFF
TRBV12-3/TRBV12-4	many	TRBJ1-2	.	TGTGCCAGCAGTCCCTTTAGGGGAAGCTACACCTTC	CASSPFRGSYTF
TRBV6-1	.	TRBJ2-5	.	TGTGCCAGCAGGTCCAGGGGCAGAGAGACCCAGTACTTC	CASRSRGRETQYF
TRBV2	.	TRBJ2-2	TRBD1	TGTGCCAGCAGTGAAGAGGCAGGGGGCGCAAACGGGGAGCTGTTTTTT	CASSEEAGGANGELFF
TRBV15	.	TRBJ2-2	.	TGTGCCACCAGCAGAGTTTGGGTTGACACCGGGGAGCTGTTTTTT	CATSRVWVDTGELFF
TRBV5-6	.	TRBJ2-4	.	TGTGCCAGCAGCTTGGACAGGCGACCTCTAGCCAAAAACATTCAGTACTTC	CASSLDRRPLAKNIQYF
TRBV4-1	few	TRBJ2-2	.	TGCGCCAGCAGCCAAGTTGGACGGAAGGCCGGGGAGCTGTTTTTT	CASSQVGRKAGELFF